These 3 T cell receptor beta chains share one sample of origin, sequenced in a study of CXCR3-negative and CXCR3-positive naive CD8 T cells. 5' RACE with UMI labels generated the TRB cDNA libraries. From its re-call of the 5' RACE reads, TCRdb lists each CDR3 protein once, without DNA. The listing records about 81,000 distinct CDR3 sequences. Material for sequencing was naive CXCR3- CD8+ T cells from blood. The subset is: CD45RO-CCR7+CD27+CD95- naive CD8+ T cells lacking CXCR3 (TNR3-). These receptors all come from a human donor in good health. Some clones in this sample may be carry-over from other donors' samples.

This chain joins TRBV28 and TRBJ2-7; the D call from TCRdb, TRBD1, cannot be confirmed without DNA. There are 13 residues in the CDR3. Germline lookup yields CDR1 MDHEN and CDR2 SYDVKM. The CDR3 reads CASSFARGSEQYF.

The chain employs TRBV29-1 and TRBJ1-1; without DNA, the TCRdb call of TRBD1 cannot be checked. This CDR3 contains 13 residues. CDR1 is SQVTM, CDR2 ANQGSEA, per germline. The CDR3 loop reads CSVDRGWNTEAFF. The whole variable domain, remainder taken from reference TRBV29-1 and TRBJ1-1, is SAVISQKPSRDICQRGTSLTIQCQVDSQVTMMFWYRQQPGQSLTLIATANQGSEATYESGFVIDKFPISRPNLTFSTLTVSNMSPEDSSIYLCSVDRGWNTEAFFGQGTRLTVV.

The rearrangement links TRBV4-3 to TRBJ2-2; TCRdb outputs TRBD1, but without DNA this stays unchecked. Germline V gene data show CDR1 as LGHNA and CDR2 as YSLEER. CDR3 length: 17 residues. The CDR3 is CASSQDGRGPNTGELFF.